This TCR beta chain stems from a study of shared clonotypes between healthy human individuals. V was clipped by 3 bases and J by 7 bases, with 19 bases between them. There are 16 residues in the CDR3. The germline V gene has CDR1 MDHEN and CDR2 SYDVKM. Generated by immunoSEQ multiplex PCR, the TCRdb table keeps only in-frame clones and is missing some. The sample yields 2 million to 3 million clones, over 85% seen once. The sequence was obtained from a young man in good health. Some clones in this sample may be carry-over from other donors' samples. Specimen: naive CD4+ T cells from PBMCs. Documented subset: CD45RA+ positively selected. The V and J genes are TRBV28 and TRBJ2-1; D might be TRBD1 (5 bases). The CDR3 region has the DNA TGTGCCAGCAGTTTCTGGTCTACTATCAAGGGGAATGAGCAGTTCTTC. Its translation: CASSFWSTIKGNEQFF.